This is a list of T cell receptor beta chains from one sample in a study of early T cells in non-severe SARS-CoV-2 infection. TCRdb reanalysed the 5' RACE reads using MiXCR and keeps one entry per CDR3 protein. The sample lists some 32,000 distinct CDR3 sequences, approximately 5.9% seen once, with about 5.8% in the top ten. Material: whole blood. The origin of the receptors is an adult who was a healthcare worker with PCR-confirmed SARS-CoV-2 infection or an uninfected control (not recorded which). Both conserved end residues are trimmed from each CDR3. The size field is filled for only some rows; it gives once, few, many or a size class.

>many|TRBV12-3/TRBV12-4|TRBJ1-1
ASSFGGNTEAF
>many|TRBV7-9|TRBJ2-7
ASSPGRAYEQY
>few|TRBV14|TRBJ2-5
ASNRHLKLQETQY
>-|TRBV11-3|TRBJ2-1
ASSFSGLAGAKQF
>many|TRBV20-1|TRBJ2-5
SADKVPSGAQETQY
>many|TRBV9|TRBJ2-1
ASRRGAGGLGEQF
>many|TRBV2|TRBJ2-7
ASSIYEQY
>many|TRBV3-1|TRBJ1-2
ASSQDPRAVGYT
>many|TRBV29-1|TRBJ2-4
SVGTLAKNIQY
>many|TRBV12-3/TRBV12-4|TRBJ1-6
ASSPGHGPLH
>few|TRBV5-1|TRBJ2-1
ASSASGTTYNEQF
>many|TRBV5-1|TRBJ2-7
ASSLGGGDEQY
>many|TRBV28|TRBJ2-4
ASSLLLAGQKNIQY
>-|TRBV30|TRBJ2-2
AWSIAGTTITGELF
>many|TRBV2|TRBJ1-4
ASRRIATNEKLF
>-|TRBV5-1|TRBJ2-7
ASSETGTNVGEQY
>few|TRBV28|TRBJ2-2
ASSLTGQIYTGELF
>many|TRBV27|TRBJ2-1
ASSPGTGWDNEQF
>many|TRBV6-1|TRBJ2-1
ASSLEGTSNNEQF
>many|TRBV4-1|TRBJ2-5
ASSQHSAQETQY
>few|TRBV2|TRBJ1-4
ASGTVLAREKLF
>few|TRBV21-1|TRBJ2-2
ASSPRPGLVNFCANTGELF
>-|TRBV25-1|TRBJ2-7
ASSEHTRLQY
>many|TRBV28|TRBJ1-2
ASSLNFVGYT
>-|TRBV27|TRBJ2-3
ASRSLGPTDTQY
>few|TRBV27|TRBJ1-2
ASSLSRTVINGYT
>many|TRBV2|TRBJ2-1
ASSVVRGGDNEQF
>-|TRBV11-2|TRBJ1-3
ASSSSTGAGNTIY
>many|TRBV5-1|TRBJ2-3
ASSLWSGQQSDTQY
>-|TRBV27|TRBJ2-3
ASSFTGGPPTDTQY
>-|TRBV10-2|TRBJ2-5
ASSEGLLGTQY
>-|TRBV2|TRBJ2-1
ASSAQGPGRKQF
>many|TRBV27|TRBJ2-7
ASSLGLRSSYEQY
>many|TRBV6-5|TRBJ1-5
ASSADRAQPQH
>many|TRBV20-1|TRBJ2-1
SATRGQGGSEQF
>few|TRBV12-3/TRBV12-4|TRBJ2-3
ASSLEDLDTQY
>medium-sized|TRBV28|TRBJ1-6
ASSFKGGSPLH
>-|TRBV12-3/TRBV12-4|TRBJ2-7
ASRPGTGVLSEQY
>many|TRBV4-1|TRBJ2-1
ASSQGGRAVQPEQF
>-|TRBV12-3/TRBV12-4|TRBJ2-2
ASSRAAGGLNGELF
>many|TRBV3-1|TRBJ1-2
ASSQDGLVGYT
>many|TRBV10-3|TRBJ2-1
AISEGDGQF
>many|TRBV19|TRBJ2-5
ASNDGNQETQY
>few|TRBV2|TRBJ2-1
ASLAGVFREQF
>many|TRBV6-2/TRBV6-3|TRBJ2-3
ASSYFTSGSFADTQY
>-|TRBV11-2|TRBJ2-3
ASSALSTDTQY
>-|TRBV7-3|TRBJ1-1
ASSLTRTTEAF
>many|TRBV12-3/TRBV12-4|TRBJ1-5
ASSTGTGVNQPQH
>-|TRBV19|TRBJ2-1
ASSPGRYNEQF
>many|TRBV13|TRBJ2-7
ASSLGRLYEQY
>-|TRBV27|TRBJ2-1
ASSRGLAGYNEQF
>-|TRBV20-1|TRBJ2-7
STGSYEQY
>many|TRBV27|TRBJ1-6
ASSTQGSPLH
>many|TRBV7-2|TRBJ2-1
ASSLSGRGYEQF